The 7 T cell receptor beta chains presented below share a single source sample, sequenced in a study of blood T cell repertoires in COVID-19. Assay used: immunoSEQ multiplex PCR; TCRdb lists only in-frame clones, some missing. Of about 42,000 clones detected, 80% to 90% appear once; the ten largest clones hold 8.5% to 10%. What was sequenced was peripheral blood. The receptors here all came from a man aged 25-45 years with active or convalescent COVID-19.

The rearrangement links TRBV5-6 to TRBJ2-2; tentative D call: TRBD2 (5 bases). Trimming shortened V by 4 bases and J by 9 bases, and 13 bases separated the two germline ends. The CDR3 length is 13 residues. Germline V gene lookup returns CDR1 SGHDT and CDR2 YYEEEE. CDR3 in amino acids: CASSREYSRELFF. The CDR3 coding sequence is TGTGCCAGCAGCCGGGAATATTCCCGGGAGCTGTTTTTT.

This rearrangement joins TRBV5-1 to TRBJ2-1, with TRBD2 identical over 10 bases. After removal of 4 bases from V and 8 bases from J, the junction contained 6 bases not matched to a gene. Germline V gene sequence: CDR1 SGHRS, CDR2 YFSETQ. The CDR3 is made up of 14 amino acids. CDR3 sequence reads: CASSRGLAFDEQFF. CDR3 in DNA: TGCGCCAGCAGCCGGGGACTAGCGTTCGATGAGCAGTTCTTC.

V is TRBV12-3 or TRBV12-4 and J is TRBJ1-5; unclear D gene. The V end lost 4 bases, the J end lost 5 bases, and 6 bases lay between the germline ends. The CDR3 loop spans 12 amino acids. The chain's CDR3 is CASSSGDQPQHF. The DNA of the CDR3 is TGTGCCAGCAGTTCCGGGGATCAGCCCCAGCATTTT.

This chain joins TRBV7-8 and TRBJ1-3; 10 nucleotides line up with TRBD1. The trim removed 1 base at V and 4 bases at J, leaving 7 bases unmatched. The CDR3 loop spans 17 amino acids. Looked up from germline, CDR1 is SGHVS and CDR2 is FQNEAQ. The CDR3 loop is CASSLERGQGKGNTIYF. For the CDR3, the DNA is TGTGCCAGCAGCTTAGAAAGGGGACAGGGGAAGGGAAACACCATATATTTT.

This CDR3 is CASRDADTQYF. For the CDR3, the DNA is TGTGCCAGCCGGGATGCAGATACGCAGTATTTT. The chain is built from TRBV25-1 and TRBJ2-3; D perhaps matches TRBD2 (5 bases). V shed 8 bases and J shed 4 bases, with 7 bases lying between them. This CDR3 contains 11 residues. CDR1 and CDR2 from the germline V gene are MGHDK and SYGVNS. The entire variable domain, with the rest obtained from reference TRBV25-1 and TRBJ2-3, is as follows: EADIYQTPRYLVIGTGKKITLECSQTMGHDKMYWYQQDPGMELHLIHYSYGVNSTEKGDLSSESTVSRIRTEHFPLTLESARPSHTSQYLCASRDADTQYFGPGTRLTVL.

The chain is built from TRBV9 and TRBJ2-5, with TRBD1 matching 8 bases. This CDR3 spans 15 amino acids. Trimming at V came to 4 bases and at J to 5 bases, leaving 10 bases not matched to a gene. Germline CDR1 SGDLS, CDR2 YYNGEE. CDR3 protein: CASSPRQGTEETQYF. The CDR3 DNA follows: TGTGCCAGCAGCCCTAGACAGGGGACGGAGGAGACCCAGTACTTC.

The CDR3 nucleotides are TGCGCCAGCAGGGACAGGGGCCTAACGACTAACTATGGCTACACCTTC. Its translation is CASRDRGLTTNYGYTF. J is TRBJ1-2 and V is TRBV5-1, with 9 positions matching TRBD1. Per the germline V gene, CDR1 is SGHRS and CDR2 is YFSETQ. The J segment lost 0 bases and the V segment lost 5 bases, leaving 8 bases of the junction unmatched. The CDR3 covers 16 residues.